Listed here are 4 T cell receptor beta chains from one sample, sequenced in a study of regulatory T cells in long-lasting Graves disease. Regarding time point: persistent/refractory GD, antithyroid drugs over 5 years with positive TRAb. Following extraction of RNA from PBMCs, that RNA was used to make the TCR library. Relying on iRepertoire HTBI primers and Arm-PCR of CDR3 regions, the team built TCR beta libraries. TCRdb reprocessed the multiplex PCR reads with MiXCR, giving one entry per CDR3 protein. This sample has 500,000 to 700,000 distinct CDR3 sequences, with about 30% found just once. The specimen comprised peripheral blood mononuclear cells (PBMCs), sampled when the disease was refractory, from a patient treated with antithyroid drugs. The receptors were sampled from a female donor with Graves disease.

This rearrangement joins TRBV6-2 or TRBV6-3 to TRBJ1-2, with 7 bases that match TRBD1. Germline trimming cut 3 bases from V and 7 bases from J; bases unmatched to any gene: 11. CDR1 is MNHEY, CDR2 SVGEGT, per germline. The CDR3 totals 15 residues. This chain's CDR3 is CASSYQAGGYSGYTF. In DNA, the CDR3 is TGTGCCAGCAGTTATCAGGCAGGGGGTTACTCTGGCTACACCTTC.

V usage is TRBV6-4 and J usage is TRBJ2-7, with TRBD2 as a possible D gene (5 bases). V was cut by 4 bases and J by 7 bases, with 11 bases left in between. CDR1 and CDR2 (germline): MRHNA, SNTAGT. The CDR3 spans 12 residues. In DNA, the CDR3 is TGTGCCAGCAGTGCTCCTTCGGGAGAGCAGTACTTC. It is translated as CASSAPSGEQYF.

This clonotype occurred a few times. The rearrangement links TRBV7-8 to TRBJ1-6; 9 nucleotides align to TRBD1. Unmatched junction bases numbered 7, after V lost 6 bases and J lost 7 bases. Germline V CDR1 and CDR2: SGHVS, FQNEAQ. The CDR3 runs 15 residues. The CDR3 DNA sequence: TGTGCCAGCAGATTAACAGGGGGCGCCAATTCACCCCTCCACTTT. This gives the protein CASRLTGGANSPLHF.

V is TRBV18 and J is TRBJ1-2, with D perhaps matching TRBD1 (5 bases). Germline V gene lookup returns CDR1 KGHSH and CDR2 LQKENI. The CDR3 runs 14 residues. V was trimmed by 3 bases and J by 5 bases, leaving 13 bases between them. CDR3 sequence: CASSPTGPTYGYTF. CDR3 DNA sequence: TGTGCCAGCTCACCCACAGGTCCGACTTATGGCTACACCTTC.